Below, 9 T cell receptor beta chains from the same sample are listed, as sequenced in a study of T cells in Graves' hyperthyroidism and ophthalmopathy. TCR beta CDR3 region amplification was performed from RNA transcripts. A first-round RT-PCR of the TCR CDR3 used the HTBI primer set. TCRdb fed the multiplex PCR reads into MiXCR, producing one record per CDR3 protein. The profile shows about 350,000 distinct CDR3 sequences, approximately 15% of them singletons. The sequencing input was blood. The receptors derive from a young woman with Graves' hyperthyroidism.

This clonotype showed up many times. The CDR3 here is CASSERSGSYNEQFF. CDR3 coding DNA: TGTGCCAGCAGCGAGCGGAGCGGCTCCTACAATGAGCAGTTCTTC. The genes are TRBV12-3 or TRBV12-4 and TRBJ2-1, with a weak D call TRBD2 (5 bases). This CDR3 contains 15 residues. Trimming pared 6 bases from V and 0 bases from J, leaving 12 bases between.

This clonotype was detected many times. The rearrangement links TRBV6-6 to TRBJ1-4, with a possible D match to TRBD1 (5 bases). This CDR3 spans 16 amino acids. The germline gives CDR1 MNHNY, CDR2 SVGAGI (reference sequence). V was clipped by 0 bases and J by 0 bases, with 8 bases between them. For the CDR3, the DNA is TGTGCCAGCAGTTACTCCGGACAAACAACTAATGAAAAACTGTTTTTT. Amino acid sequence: CASSYSGQTTNEKLFF.

This CDR3 is CASSALAGAYNEQFF. Written as DNA, the CDR3 is TGTGCCAGCAGTGCCCTAGCGGGCGCCTACAATGAGCAGTTCTTC. The rearrangement joins TRBV6-1 to TRBJ2-1, with TRBD2 identical over 8 bases. CDR1 MNHNS and CDR2 SASEGT come from the germline V gene. J was trimmed by 2 bases and V by 4 bases; bases with no gene match: 4. The CDR3 has 15 residues.

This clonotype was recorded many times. Written as DNA, the CDR3 is TGTGCCAGCAGGGGGGGTTACGACAGGGGCATGAACACTGAAGCTTTCTTT. Translation gives CASRGGYDRGMNTEAFF. V usage is TRBV12-3 or TRBV12-4 and J usage is TRBJ1-1; 8 bases are shared with TRBD1. V was clipped by 6 bases and J by 0 bases; unmatched bases: 12. CDR3 size: 17 residues.

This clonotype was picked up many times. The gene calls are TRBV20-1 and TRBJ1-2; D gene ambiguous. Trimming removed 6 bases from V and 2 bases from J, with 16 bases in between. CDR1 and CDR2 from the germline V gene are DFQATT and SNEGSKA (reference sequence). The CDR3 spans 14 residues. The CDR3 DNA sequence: TGCAGTGCGGCAGTCCACGGGTGGAACTATGGCTACACCTTC. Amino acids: CSAAVHGWNYGYTF.

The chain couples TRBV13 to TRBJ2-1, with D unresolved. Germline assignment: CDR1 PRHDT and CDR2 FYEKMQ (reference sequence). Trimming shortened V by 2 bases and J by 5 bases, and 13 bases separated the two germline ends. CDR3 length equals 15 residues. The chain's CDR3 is CASSLLGGTNNEQFF. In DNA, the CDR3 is TGTGCCAGCAGCTTACTCGGCGGAACCAACAATGAGCAGTTCTTC.

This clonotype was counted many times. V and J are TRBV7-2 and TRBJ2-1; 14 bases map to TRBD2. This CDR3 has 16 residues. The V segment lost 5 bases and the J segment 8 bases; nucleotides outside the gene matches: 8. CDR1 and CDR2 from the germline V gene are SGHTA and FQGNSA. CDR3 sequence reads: CASSPRLAGGVDEQFF. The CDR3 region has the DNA TGTGCCAGCAGCCCAAGACTAGCGGGAGGGGTTGATGAGCAGTTCTTC.

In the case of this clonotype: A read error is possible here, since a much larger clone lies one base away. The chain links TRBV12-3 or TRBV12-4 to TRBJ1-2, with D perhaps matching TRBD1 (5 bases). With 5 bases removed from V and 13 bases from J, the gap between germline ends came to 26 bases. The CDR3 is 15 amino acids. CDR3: CASSQSEASGGGSTF. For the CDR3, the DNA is TGTGCCAGCAGTCAATCCGAGGCATCTGGGGGGGGGAGCACCTTC.

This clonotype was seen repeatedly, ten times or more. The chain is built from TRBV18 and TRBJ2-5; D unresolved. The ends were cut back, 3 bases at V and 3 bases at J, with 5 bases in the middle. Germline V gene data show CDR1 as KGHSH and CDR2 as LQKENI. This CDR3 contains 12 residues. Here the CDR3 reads CASSPTEETQYF. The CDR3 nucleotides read TGTGCCAGCTCACCCACAGAAGAGACCCAGTACTTC.